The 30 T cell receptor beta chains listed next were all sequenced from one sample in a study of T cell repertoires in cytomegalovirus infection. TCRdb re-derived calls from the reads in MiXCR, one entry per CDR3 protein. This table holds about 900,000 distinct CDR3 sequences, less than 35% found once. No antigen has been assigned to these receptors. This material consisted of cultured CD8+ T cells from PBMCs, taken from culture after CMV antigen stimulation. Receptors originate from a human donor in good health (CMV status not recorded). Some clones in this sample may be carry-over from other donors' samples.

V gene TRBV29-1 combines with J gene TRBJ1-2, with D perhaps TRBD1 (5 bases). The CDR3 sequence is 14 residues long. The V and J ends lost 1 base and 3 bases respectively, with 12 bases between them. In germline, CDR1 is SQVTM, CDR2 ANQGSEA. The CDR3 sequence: CSVEVVQGDYGYTF. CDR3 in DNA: TGCAGCGTTGAAGTTGTTCAAGGGGACTATGGCTACACCTTC. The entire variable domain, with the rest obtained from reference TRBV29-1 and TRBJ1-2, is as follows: SAVISQKPSRDICQRGTSLTIQCQVDSQVTMMFWYRQQPGQSLTLIATANQGSEATYESGFVIDKFPISRPNLTFSTLTVSNMSPEDSSIYLCSVEVVQGDYGYTFGSGTRLTVV.

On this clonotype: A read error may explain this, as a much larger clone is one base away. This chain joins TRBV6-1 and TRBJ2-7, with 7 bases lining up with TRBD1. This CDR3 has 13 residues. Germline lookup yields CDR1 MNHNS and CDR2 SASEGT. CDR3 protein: CVSSDDRVYEQYF. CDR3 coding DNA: TGTGTCAGCAGTGACGACAGGGTCTACGAGCAGTACTTC.

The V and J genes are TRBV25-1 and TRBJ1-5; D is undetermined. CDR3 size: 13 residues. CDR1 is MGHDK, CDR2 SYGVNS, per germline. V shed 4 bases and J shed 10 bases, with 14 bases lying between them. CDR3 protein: CASSGLWGGPQHF. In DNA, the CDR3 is TGTGCCAGCAGTGGTCTTTGGGGTGGACCCCAGCATTTT.

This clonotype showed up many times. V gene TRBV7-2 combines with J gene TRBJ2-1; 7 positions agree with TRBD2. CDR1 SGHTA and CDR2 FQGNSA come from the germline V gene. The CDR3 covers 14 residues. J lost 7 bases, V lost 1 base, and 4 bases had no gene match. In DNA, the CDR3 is TGTGCCAGCAGCTTAGATCCAGCGGGGAATGAGCAGTTCTTC. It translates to CASSLDPAGNEQFF.

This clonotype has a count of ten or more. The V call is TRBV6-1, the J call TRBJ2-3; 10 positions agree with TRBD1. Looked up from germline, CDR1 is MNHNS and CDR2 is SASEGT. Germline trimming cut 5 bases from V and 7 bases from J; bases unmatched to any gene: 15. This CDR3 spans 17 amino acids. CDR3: CASSWIRQGANLNTQYF. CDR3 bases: TGTGCCAGCAGTTGGATCCGACAGGGGGCAAATTTAAATACGCAGTATTTT.

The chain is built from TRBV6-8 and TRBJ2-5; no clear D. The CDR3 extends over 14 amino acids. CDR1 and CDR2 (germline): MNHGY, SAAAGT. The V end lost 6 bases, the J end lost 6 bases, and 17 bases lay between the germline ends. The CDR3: CASSSGMFGQTQYF. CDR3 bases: TGTGCCAGCAGCTCAGGAATGTTTGGGCAGACCCAGTACTTC.

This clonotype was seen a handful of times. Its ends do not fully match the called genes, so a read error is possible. The CDR3 reads CASSLARRGAYSEQFF. The CDR3 DNA reads TGTGCCAGCAGCTTAGCGAGGCGGGGAGCCTACAGTGAGCAGTTCTTC. This rearrangement joins TRBV7-8 to TRBJ2-1, with D possibly being TRBD2 (6 bases). Germline V gene sequence: CDR1 SGHVS, CDR2 FQNEAQ. CDR3 length: 16 residues.

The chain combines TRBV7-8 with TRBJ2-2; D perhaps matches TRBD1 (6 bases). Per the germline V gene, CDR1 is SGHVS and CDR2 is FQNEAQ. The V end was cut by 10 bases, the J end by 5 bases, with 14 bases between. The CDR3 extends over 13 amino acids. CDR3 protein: CATPPGATGELFF. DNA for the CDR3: TGTGCCACCCCGCCAGGGGCGACCGGGGAGCTGTTTTTT.

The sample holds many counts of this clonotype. The CDR3 protein is CASSPTSGGVWEQYF. CDR3 sequence (DNA): TGTGCCAGCAGCCCTACTAGCGGGGGGGTCTGGGAGCAGTACTTC. V is TRBV7-2 and J is TRBJ2-7; 13 bases match TRBD2. There are 15 residues in the CDR3. V was clipped by 5 bases and J by 7 bases; unmatched bases: 8. Germline V gene lookup returns CDR1 SGHTA and CDR2 FQGNSA.

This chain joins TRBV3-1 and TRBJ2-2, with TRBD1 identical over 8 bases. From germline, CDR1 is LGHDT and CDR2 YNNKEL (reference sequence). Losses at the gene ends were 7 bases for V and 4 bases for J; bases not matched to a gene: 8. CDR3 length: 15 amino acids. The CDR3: CASIGQGVSTGELFF. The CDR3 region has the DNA TGTGCCAGCATTGGACAGGGCGTAAGCACCGGGGAGCTGTTTTTT. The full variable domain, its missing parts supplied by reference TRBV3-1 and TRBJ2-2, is DTAVSQTPKYLVTQMGNDKSIKCEQNLGHDTMYWYKQDSKKFLKIMFSYNNKELIINETVPNRFSPKSPDKAHLNLHINSLELGDSAVYFCASIGQGVSTGELFFGEGSRLTVL.

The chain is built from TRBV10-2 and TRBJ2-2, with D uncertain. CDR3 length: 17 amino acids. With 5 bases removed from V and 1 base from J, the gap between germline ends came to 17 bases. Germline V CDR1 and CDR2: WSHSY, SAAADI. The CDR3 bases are TGCGCCAGCAGTTGGGCCTGGGATTTGGAGAACACCGGGGAGCTGTTTTTT. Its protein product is CASSWAWDLENTGELFF.

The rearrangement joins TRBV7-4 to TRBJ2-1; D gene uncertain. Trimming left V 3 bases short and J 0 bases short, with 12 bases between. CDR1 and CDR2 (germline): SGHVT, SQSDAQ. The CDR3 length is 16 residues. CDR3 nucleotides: TGTGCCAGCAGCTTTCCGGCGCAACGCTCCTACAATGAGCAGTTCTTC. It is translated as CASSFPAQRSYNEQFF. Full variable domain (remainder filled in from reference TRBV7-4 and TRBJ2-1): GAGVSQSPRYKVAKRGRDVALRCDSISGHVTLYWYRQTLGQGSEVLTYSQSDAQRDKSGRPSGRFSAERPERSVSTLKIQRTEQGDSAVYLCASSFPAQRSYNEQFFGPGTRLTVL.

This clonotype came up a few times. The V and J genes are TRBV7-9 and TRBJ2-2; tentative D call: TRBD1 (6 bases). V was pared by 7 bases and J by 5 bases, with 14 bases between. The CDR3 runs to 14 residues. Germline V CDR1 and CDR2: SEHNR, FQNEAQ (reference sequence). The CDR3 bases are TGTGCCAGCATGGGGCAGGGGTTAACCGGGGAGCTGTTTTTT. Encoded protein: CASMGQGLTGELFF.

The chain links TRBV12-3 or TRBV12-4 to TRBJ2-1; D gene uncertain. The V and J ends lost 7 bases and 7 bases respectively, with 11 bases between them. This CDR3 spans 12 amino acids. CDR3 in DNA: TGTGCCAGCACCCTTACCGGAAATGAGCAGTTCTTC. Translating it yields CASTLTGNEQFF.

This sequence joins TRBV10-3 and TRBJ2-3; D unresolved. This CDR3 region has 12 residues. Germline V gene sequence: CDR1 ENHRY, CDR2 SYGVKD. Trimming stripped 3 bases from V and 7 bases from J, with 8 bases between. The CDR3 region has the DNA TGTGCCATCAGTGATGCAAGGCATACGCAGTATTTT. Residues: CAISDARHTQYF.

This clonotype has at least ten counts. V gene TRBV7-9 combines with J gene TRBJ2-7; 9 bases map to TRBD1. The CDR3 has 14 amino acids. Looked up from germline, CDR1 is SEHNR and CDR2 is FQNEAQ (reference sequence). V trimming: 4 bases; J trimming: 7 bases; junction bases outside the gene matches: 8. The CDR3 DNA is TGTGCCAGCAGCTCTGCCGGGACAGGGAATGAGCAGTACGTC. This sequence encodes CASSSAGTGNEQYV.

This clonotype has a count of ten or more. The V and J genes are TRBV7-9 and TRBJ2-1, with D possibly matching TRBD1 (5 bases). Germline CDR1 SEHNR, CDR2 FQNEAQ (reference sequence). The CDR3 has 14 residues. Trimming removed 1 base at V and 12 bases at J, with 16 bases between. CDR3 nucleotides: TGTGCCAGCAGCTTAGGTGACAGATTGCTGGGGCAGTTCTTC. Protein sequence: CASSLGDRLLGQFF. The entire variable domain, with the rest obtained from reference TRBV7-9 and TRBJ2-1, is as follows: DTGVSQNPRHKITKRGQNVTFRCDPISEHNRLYWYRQTLGQGPEFLTYFQNEAQLEKSRLLSDRFSAERPKGSFSTLEIQRTEQGDSAMYLCASSLGDRLLGQFFGPGTRLTVL.

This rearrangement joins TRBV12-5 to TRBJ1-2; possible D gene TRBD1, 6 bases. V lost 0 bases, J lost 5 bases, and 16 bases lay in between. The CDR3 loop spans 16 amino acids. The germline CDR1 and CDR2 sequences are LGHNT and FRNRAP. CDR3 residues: CASGLVGGGREYGYTF. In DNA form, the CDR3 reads TGTGCTAGTGGTTTGGTAGGGGGGGGGCGTGAGTATGGCTACACCTTC.

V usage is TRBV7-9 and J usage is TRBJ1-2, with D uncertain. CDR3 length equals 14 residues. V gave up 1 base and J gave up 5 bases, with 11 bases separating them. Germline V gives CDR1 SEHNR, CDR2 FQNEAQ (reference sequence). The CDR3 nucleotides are TGTGCCAGCAGCTTAGGCTCCGGAGGTTATGGCTACACCTTC. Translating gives CASSLGSGGYGYTF.

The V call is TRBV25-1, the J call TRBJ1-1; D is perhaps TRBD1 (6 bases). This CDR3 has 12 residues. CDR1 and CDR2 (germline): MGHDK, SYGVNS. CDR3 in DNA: TGTGCTACCCAGGGGATGAACACTGAAGCTTTCTTT. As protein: CATQGMNTEAFF.

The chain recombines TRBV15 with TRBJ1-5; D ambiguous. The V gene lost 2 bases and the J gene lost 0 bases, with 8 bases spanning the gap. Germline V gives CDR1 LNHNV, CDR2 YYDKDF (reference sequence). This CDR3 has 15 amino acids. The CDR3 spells CATSRRGNSNQPQHF. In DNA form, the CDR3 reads TGTGCCACCAGCAGACGGGGAAATAGCAATCAGCCCCAGCATTTT.

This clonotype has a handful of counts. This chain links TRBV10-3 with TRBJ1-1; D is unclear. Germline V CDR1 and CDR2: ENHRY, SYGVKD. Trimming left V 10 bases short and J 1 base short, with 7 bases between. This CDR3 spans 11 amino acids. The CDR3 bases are TGTGCCACCACTACGAACACTGAAGCTTTCTTT. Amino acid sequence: CATTTNTEAFF.

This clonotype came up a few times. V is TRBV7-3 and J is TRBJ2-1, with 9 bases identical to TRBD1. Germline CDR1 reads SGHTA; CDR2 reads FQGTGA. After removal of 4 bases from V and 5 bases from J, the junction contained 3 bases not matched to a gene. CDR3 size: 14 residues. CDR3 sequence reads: CASSWGTGHNEQFF. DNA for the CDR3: TGTGCCAGCAGCTGGGGGACAGGGCACAATGAGCAGTTCTTC.

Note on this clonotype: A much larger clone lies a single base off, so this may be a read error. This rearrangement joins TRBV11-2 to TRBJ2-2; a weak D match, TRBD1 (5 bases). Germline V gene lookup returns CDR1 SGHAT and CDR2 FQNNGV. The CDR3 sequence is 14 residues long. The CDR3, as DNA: TGTGCCAACAGCTTCCCCAGGGTTCCCGGGGAGCTGTTTTTT. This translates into CANSFPRVPGELFF.

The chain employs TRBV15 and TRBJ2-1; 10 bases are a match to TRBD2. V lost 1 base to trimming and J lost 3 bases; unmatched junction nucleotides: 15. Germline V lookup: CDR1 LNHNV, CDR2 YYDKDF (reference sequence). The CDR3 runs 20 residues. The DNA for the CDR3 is TGTGCCACCAGCAGAGTCCTCTACGGAGCGGGGGGGGGATACTACAATGAGCAGTTCTTC. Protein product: CATSRVLYGAGGGYYNEQFF.

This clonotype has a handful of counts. The CDR3 spells CASSWGTPQETQYF. CDR3 DNA: TGTGCCAGCAGTTGGGGCACACCGCAAGAGACCCAGTACTTC. V usage is TRBV12-3 or TRBV12-4 and J usage is TRBJ2-5; TRBD1 is a possible D gene (5 bases). The CDR3 consists of 14 residues. Trimming cost V 4 bases and J 2 bases, with 11 bases left between them.

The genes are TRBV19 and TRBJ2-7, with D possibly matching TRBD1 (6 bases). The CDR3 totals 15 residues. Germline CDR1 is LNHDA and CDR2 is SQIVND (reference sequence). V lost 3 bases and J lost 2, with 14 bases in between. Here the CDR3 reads CASSIGDMGPYEQYF. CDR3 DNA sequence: TGTGCCAGTAGTATCGGGGACATGGGACCCTACGAGCAGTACTTC.

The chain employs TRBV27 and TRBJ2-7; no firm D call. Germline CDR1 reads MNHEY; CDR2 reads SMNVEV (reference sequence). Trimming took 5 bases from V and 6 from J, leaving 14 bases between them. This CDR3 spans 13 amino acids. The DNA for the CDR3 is TGTGCCAGCAGTCCCTCTCAAGTCTCCGAGCAGTACTTC. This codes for CASSPSQVSEQYF.

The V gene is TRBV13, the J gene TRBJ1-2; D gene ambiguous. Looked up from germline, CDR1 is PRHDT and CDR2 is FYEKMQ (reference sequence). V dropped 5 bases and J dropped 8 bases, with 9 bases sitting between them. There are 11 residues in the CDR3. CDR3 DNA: TGTGCCAGCAGCGAGTCGGCAGGCTACACCTTC. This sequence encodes CASSESAGYTF.

CDR3 nucleotide sequence: TGTGCCAGCAGCCAAGACGTTGGGCGCCGAATCACAGATACGCAGTATTTT. Protein: CASSQDVGRRITDTQYF. The rearrangement joins TRBV3-1 to TRBJ2-3; D remains ambiguous. Germline V CDR1 and CDR2: LGHDT, YNNKEL (reference sequence). V was pared by 0 bases and J by 2 bases, with 15 bases between. The CDR3 contains 17 residues.